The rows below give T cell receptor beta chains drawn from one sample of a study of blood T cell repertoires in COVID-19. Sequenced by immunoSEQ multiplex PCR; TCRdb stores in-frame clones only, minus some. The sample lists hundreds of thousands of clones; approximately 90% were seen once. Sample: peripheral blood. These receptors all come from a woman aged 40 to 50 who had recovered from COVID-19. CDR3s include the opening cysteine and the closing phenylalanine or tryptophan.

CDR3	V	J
CAWSRQRNTEAFF	TRBV30	TRBJ1-1
CASSLAVGSPGQNNEQFF	TRBV11-2	TRBJ2-1
CASREGGAYGYTF	TRBV25-1	TRBJ1-2
CASSHGKGGQEETQYF	TRBV4-2	TRBJ2-5
CATKGRWGSNYGYTF	TRBV6-5	TRBJ1-2
CASSLGTGGSQETQYF	TRBV5-8	TRBJ2-5
CASSVGASGDNEQFF	TRBV9	TRBJ2-1
CASSVGDRVNSPLHF	TRBV19	TRBJ1-6
CGGSRSYNEQFF	TRBV29-1	TRBJ2-1
CASSLGGQGASYEQYF	TRBV11-2	TRBJ2-7
CASSVRGPSGTGELFF	TRBV18	TRBJ2-2
CASSHSTGTQGYGYTF	TRBV3-1/TRBV3-2	TRBJ1-2
CASSQPGTPRGAREKLFF	TRBV4-2	TRBJ1-4
CASSQAGTTNEKLFF	TRBV4-2	TRBJ1-4
CASSPDRGNTEAFF	TRBV18	TRBJ1-1
CASAGSEQYF	TRBV9	TRBJ2-7
CASSATGSDEQFF	TRBV11-2	TRBJ2-1
CASRPPGTGALHF	TRBV5-1	TRBJ1-6
CASSTRGQGYRPGELFF	TRBV19	TRBJ2-2
CASSLPPRWLLARTQYF	TRBV5-6	TRBJ2-5
CASRTGNEQFF	TRBV19	TRBJ2-1
CAITEAGLPTTLNTIYF	TRBV10-3	TRBJ1-3
CASSLGRGPGNTIYF	TRBV7-7	TRBJ1-3
CASSRGDPRAYNEQFF	TRBV7-9	TRBJ2-1
CASSPGSGNIQYF	TRBV18	TRBJ2-4
CASSTQGGGYGYTF	TRBV6-5	TRBJ1-2
CASSPSGKETQYF	TRBV11-3	TRBJ2-5
CASSFGLGGVRYEQFF	TRBV5-4	TRBJ2-1
CASRTGSGSYEQYF	TRBV25-1	TRBJ2-7
CASSPAGDEQFF	TRBV12-3/TRBV12-4	TRBJ2-1
CASSPQTGTGNTIYF	TRBV4-1	TRBJ1-3
CASSSPGSDTQYF	TRBV7-3	TRBJ2-3
CASSLAGGEQFF	TRBV5-4	TRBJ2-1
CASSARQGRSNQPQHF	TRBV7-8	TRBJ1-5
CASSHKGQGALTLAYEQYF	TRBV3-1/TRBV3-2	TRBJ2-7
CASSPQTGGSQKGNQPQHF	TRBV18	TRBJ1-5
CASSYEGASNQPQHF	TRBV6-5	TRBJ1-5
CAWSPGLGQGFAEAFF	TRBV30	TRBJ1-1
CASGGTSGSYEQFF	TRBV28	TRBJ2-1
CASSDPAGGPKLFF	TRBV7-8	TRBJ1-4
CASSLAGGATEAFF	TRBV7-8	TRBJ1-1
CASSPQRGGAGELFF	TRBV4-3	TRBJ2-2
CASSPNPGGGNTIYF	TRBV5-1	TRBJ1-3
CASSHGGEQFF	TRBV6-2/TRBV6-3	TRBJ2-1
CASSDRLVGYGYTF	TRBV6-5	TRBJ1-2
CASSLGGRAETQYF	TRBV7-3	TRBJ2-5
CASSLGPSGSRETQYF	TRBV7-9	TRBJ2-5
CASSLGTSGPYEQYF	TRBV6-5	TRBJ2-7
CASSPQTSGRAGDTQYF	TRBV7-6	TRBJ2-3
CASSLRAYEQYF	TRBV7-2	TRBJ2-7